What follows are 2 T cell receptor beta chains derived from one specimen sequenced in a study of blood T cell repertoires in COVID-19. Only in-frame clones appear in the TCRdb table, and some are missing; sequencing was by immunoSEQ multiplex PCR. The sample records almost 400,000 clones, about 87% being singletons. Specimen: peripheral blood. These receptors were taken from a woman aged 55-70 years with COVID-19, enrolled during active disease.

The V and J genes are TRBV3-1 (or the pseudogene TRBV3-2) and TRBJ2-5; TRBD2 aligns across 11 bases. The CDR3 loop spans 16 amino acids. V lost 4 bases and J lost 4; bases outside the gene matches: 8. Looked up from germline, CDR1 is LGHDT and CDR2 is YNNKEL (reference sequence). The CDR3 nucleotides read TGTGCCAGCAGCCTGCGGACTAGCGGGTGGAGAGAGACCCAGTACTTC. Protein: CASSLRTSGWRETQYF.

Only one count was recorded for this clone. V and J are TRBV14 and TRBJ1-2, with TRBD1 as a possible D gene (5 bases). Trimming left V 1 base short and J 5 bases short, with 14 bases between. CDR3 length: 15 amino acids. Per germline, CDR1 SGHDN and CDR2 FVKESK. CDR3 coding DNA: TGTGCCAGCAGCCAAGTTCGGGGGGAATCTTATGGCTACACCTTC. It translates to CASSQVRGESYGYTF. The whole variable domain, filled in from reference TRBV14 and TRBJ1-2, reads EAGVTQFPSHSVIEKGQTVTLRCDPISGHDNLYWYRRVMGKEIKFLLHFVKESKQDESGMPNNRFLAERTGGTYSTLKVQPAELEDSGVYFCASSQVRGESYGYTFGSGTRLTVV.